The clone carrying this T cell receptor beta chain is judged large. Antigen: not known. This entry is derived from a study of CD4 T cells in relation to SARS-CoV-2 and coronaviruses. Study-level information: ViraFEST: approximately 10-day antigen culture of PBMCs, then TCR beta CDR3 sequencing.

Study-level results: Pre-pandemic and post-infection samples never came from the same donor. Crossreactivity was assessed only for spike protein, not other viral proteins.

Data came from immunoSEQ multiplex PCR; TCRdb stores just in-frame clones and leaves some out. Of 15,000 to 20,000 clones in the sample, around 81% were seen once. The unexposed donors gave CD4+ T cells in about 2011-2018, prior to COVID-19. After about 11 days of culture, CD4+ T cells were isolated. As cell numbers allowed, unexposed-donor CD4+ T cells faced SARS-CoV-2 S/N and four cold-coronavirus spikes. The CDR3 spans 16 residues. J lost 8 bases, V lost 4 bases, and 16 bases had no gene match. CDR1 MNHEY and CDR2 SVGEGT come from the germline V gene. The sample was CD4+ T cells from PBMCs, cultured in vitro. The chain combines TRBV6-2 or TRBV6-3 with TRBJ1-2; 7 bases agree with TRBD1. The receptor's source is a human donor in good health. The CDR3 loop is CASSWQGELSPDGYTF. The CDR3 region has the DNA TGTGCCAGCAGTTGGCAGGGGGAATTGTCTCCCGACGGCTACACCTTC.